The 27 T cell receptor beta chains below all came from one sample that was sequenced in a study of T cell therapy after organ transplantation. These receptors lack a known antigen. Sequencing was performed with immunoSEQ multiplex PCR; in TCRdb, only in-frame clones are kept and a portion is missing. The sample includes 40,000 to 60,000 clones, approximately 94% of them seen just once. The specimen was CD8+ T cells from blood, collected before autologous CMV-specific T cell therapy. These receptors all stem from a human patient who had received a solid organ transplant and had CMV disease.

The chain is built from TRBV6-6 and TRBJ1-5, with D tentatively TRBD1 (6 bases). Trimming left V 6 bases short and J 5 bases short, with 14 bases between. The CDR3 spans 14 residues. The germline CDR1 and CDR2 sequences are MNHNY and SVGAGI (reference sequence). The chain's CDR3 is CASRSGGAYQPQHF. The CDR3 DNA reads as TGTGCCAGCAGGTCGGGGGGGGCGTATCAGCCCCAGCATTTT.

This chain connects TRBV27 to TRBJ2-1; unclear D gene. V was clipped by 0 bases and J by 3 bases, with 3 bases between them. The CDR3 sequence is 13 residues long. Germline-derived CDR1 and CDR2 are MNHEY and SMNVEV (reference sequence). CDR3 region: CASSLSHYNEQFF. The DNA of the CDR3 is TGTGCCAGCAGTTTATCGCACTACAATGAGCAGTTCTTC.

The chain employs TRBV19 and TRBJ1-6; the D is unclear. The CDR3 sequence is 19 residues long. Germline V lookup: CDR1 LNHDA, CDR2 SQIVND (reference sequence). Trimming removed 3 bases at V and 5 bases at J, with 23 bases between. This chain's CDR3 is CASSMDPGHYQVNNSPLHF. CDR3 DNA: TGTGCCAGTAGTATGGACCCCGGGCACTACCAGGTGAATAATTCACCCCTCCACTTT.

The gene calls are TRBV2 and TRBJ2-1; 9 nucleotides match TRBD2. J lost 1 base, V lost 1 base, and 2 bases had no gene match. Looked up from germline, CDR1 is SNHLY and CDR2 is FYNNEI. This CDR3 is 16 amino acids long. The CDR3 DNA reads TGTGCCAGCAGTGAAGGTGCGGGAGGGTCCTACAATGAGCAGTTCTTC. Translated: CASSEGAGGSYNEQFF.

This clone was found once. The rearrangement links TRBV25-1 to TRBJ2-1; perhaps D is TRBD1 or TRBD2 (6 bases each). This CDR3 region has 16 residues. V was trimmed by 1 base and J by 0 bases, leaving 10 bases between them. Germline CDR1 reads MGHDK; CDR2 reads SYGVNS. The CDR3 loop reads CASSELGGGSYNEQFF. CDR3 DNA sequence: TGTGCCAGCAGTGAATTGGGGGGCGGCTCCTACAATGAGCAGTTCTTC. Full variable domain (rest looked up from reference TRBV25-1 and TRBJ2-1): EADIYQTPRYLVIGTGKKITLECSQTMGHDKMYWYQQDPGMELHLIHYSYGVNSTEKGDLSSESTVSRIRTEHFPLTLESARPSHTSQYLCASSELGGGSYNEQFFGPGTRLTVL.

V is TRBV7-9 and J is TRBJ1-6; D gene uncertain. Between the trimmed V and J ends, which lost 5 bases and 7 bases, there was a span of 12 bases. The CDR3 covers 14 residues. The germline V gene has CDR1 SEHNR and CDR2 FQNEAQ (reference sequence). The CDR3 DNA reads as TGTGCCAGCAGCCACGTTTTGGGGAATTCACCCCTCCACTTT. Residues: CASSHVLGNSPLHF.

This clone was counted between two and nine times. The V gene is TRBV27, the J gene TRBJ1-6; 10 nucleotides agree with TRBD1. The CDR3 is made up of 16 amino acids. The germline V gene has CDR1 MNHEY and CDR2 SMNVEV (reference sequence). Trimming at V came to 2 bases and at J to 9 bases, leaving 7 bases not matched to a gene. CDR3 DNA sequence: TGTGCCAGCAGTTTAAGCACGACAGGGGGCGGTTCACCCCTCCACTTT. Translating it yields CASSLSTTGGGSPLHF.

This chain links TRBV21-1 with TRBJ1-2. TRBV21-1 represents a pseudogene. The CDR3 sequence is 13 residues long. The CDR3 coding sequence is TGTGCCAGCAGCAACCGAGGTTGTTATGGCTACACCTTC. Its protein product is CASSNRGCYGYTF.

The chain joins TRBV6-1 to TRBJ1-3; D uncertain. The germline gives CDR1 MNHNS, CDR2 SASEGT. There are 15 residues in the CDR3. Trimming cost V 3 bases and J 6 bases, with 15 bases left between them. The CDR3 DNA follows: TGTGCCAGCAGTGACCCTCCACCCAGTTTAAACACCATATATTTT. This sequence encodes CASSDPPPSLNTIYF.

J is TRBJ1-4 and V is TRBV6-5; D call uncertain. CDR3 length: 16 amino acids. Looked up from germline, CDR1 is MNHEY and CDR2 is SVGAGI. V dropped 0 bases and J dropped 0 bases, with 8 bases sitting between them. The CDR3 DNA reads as TGTGCCAGCAGTTACTCAGAGGTGCCAACTAATGAAAAACTGTTTTTT. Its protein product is CASSYSEVPTNEKLFF.

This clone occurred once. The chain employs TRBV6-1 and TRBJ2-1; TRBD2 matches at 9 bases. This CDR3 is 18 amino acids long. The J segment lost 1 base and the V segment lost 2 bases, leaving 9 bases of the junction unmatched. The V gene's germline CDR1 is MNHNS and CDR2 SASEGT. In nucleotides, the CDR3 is TGTGCCAGCAGTGAACTTCCCTCGGCGGGAGGGTCCTACAATGAGCAGTTCTTC. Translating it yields CASSELPSAGGSYNEQFF.

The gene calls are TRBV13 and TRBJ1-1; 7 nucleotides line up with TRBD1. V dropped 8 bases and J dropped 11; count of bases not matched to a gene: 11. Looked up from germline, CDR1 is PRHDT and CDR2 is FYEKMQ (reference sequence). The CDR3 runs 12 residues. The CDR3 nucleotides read TGTGCCAGCGGGGGGCTACAGGGGATCGCTTTCTTT. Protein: CASGGLQGIAFF. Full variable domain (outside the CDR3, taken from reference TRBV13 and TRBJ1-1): AAGVIQSPRHLIKEKRETATLKCYPIPRHDTVYWYQQGPGQDPQFLISFYEKMQSDKGSIPDRFSAQQFSDYHSELNMSSLELGDSALYFCASGGLQGIAFFGQGTRLTVV.

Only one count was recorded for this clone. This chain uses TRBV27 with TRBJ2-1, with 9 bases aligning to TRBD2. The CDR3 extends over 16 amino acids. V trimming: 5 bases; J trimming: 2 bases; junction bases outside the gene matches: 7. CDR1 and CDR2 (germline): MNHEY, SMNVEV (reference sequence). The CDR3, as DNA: TGTGCCAGCAGTCCGAACGTAGCGGGGGCCTACAATGAGCAGTTCTTC. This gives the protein CASSPNVAGAYNEQFF.

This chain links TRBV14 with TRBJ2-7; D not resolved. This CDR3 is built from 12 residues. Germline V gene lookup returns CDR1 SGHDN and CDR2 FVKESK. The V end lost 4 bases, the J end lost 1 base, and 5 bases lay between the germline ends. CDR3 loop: CASSRPSYEQYF. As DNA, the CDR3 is TGTGCCAGCAGCCGCCCGTCCTACGAGCAGTACTTC.

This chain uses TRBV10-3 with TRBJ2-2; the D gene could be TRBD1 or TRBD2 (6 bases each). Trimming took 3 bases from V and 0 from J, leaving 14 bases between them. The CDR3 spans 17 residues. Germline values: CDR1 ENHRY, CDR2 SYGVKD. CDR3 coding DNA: TGTGCCATCAGTGACCTAGGGGGGCGCGCGAACACCGGGGAGCTGTTTTTT. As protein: CAISDLGGRANTGELFF.

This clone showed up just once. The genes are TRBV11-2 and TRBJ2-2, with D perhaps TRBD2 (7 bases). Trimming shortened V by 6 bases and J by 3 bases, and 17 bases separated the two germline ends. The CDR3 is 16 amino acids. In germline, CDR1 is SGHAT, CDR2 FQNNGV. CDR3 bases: TGTGCCAGCAGAATAAGGGGGAGGGAGGACACCGGGGAGCTGTTTTTT. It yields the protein CASRIRGREDTGELFF.

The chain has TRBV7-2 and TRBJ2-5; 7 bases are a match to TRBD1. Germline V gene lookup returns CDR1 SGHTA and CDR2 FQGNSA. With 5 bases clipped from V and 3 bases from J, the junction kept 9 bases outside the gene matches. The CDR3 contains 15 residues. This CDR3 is CASSLIVTGKETQYF. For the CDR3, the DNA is TGTGCCAGCAGCCTAATTGTGACAGGGAAAGAGACCCAGTACTTC.

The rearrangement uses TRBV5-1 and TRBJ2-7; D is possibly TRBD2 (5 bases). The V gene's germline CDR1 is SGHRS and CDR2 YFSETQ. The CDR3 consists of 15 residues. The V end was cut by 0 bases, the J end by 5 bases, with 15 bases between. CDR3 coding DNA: TGCGCCAGCAGCTTGGCCGGTGGGAGTGTCAACGAGCAGTACTTC. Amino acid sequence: CASSLAGGSVNEQYF.

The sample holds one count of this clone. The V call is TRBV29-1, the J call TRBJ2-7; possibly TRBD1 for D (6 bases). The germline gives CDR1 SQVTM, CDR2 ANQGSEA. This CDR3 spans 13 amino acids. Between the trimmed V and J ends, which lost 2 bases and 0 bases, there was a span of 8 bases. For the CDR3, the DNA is TGCAGCGTTGAAAGGGACACCTCCTACGAGCAGTACTTC. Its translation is CSVERDTSYEQYF.

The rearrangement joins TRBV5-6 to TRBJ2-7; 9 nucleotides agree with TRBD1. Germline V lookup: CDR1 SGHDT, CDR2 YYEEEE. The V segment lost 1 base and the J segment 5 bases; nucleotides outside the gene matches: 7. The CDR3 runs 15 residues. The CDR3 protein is CASSLMGQGRDEQYF. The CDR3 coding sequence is TGTGCCAGCAGCTTGATGGGACAGGGTCGCGACGAGCAGTACTTC.

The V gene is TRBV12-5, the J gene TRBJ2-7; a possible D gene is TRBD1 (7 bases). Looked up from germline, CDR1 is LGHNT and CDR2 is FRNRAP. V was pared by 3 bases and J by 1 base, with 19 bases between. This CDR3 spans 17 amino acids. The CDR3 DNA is TGTGCTAGTGGTTTAATCGCGATGACAGGGACTTCCTACGAGCAGTACTTC. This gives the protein CASGLIAMTGTSYEQYF.

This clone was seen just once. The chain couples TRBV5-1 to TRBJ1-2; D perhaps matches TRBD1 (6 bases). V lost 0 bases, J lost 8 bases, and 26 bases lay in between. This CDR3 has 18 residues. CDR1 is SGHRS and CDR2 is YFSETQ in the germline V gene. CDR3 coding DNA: TGCGCCAGCAGCTTGGGCCCCTTACCGACAGGTCCTATGTCGGGCTACACCTTC. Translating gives CASSLGPLPTGPMSGYTF.

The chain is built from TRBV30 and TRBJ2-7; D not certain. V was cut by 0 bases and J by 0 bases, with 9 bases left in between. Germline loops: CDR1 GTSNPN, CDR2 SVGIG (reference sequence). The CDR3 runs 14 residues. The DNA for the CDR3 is TGTGCCTGGAGTGTGGGCAGCAGCTCCTACGAGCAGTACTTC. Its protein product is CAWSVGSSSYEQYF.

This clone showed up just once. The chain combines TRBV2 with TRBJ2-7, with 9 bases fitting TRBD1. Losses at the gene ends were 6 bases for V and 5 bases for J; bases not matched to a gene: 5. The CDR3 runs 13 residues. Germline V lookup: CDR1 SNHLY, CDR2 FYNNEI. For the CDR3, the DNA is TGTGCCAGCAGAGGACAGGGGATAAACGAGCAGTACTTC. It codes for CASRGQGINEQYF.

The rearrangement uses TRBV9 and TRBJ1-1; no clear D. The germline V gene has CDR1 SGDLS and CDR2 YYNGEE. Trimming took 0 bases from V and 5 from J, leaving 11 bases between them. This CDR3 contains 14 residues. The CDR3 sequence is CASSVEGLGTEAFF. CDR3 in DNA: TGTGCCAGCAGCGTAGAAGGTTTGGGTACTGAAGCTTTCTTT.

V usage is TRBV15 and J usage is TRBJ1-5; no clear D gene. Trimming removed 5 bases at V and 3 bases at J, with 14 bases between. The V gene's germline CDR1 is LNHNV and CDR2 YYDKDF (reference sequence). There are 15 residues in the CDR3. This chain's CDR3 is CATSRRGTVNQPQHF. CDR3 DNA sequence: TGTGCCACCAGCCGTCGGGGTACAGTCAATCAGCCCCAGCATTTT.

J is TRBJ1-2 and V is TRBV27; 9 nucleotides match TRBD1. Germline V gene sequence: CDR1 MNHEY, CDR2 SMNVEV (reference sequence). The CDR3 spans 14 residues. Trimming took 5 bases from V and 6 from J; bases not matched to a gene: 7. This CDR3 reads CASSPGTGNHGYTF. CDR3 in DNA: TGTGCCAGCAGTCCCGGGACAGGGAACCATGGCTACACCTTC.